This TCR beta chain is from a study of identical twins' blood T cells. This clonotype appeared a few times. TCRdb processed the 5' RACE reads anew with MiXCR; each CDR3 protein has one entry. The sample has about 370,000 distinct CDR3 sequences; about 28% are singletons. The CDR3 is 15 residues long. The sample consisted of PBMCs. This TCR came from a woman aged 18 to 50 in good health. The chain carries TRBV21-1 and TRBJ2-5. TRBV21-1 is annotated as a pseudogene. The CDR3 DNA is TGTGCCAGCAGCAAATGTGAGCCTTCTCAAGAGACCCAGTACTTC. It is translated as CASSKCEPSQETQYF.